The following is a TCR beta chain sequence with its context. These data are taken from a study of cytomegalovirus exposure and HLA in healthy donors. Vbeta (60) and Jbeta (13) primers were used in the PCR. Data came from immunoSEQ multiplex PCR; TCRdb stores just in-frame clones and leaves some out. The table shows about 82,000 clones, with about 80% occurring only once. Losses at the gene ends were 4 bases for V and 4 bases for J; bases not matched to a gene: 4. Germline V gives CDR1 SGHTA, CDR2 FQGNSA. The CDR3 sequence is 15 residues long. The chain recombines TRBV7-2 with TRBJ2-1, with TRBD2 matching over 10 bases. The sample taken for sequencing was PBMCs. The TCR sequence derives from a man aged 50 to 59 in good health and CMV-seronegative. CDR3 in amino acids: CASSSPGLAYNEQFF. The CDR3, as DNA: TGTGCCAGCAGCTCCCCGGGACTAGCGTACAATGAGCAGTTCTTC.